The source of this T cell receptor (beta chain) is a study of T cells in localized non-small cell lung cancer. Germline V gene data show CDR1 as MDHEN and CDR2 as SYDVKM. The CDR3 extends over 15 amino acids. Some clones are missing from TCRdb's copy, which holds only in-frame ones; the method was immunoSEQ multiplex PCR. The table shows under 150,000 clones, with about 90% occurring only once. About this clone itself: One end of the junction is discordant with germline, which a read error may explain.

The source of this sequence is a female donor older than 55 with stage I lung adenocarcinoma. This sequence joins TRBV28 and TRBJ2-7; possibly TRBD1 for D (7 bases). Here the sequenced sample was peripheral blood, taken before any cancer treatment. The CDR3 bases are TGTGCCAGCAGTCAGTTGACAGGGACTGCCTACCCCGTGAACTTC. As protein: CASSQLTGTAYPVNF.